The 21 T cell receptor beta chains reported below all come from one sample, sequenced in a study of blood T cell repertoires in COVID-19. Clones were read by immunoSEQ multiplex PCR, and TCRdb kept only the in-frame ones, dropping some. The data contain 200,000 to 300,000 clones, approximately 83% of them seen just once; the ten biggest clones take up approximately 10%. The sample comprised peripheral blood. The receptors shown here come from a woman older than 75 with acute or convalescent COVID-19.

This clone was seen only a few times. This rearrangement joins TRBV7-9 to TRBJ1-1, with TRBD1 matching 12 bases. V trimming: 2 bases; J trimming: 4 bases; junction bases outside the gene matches: 5. Germline V CDR1 and CDR2: SEHNR, FQNEAQ (reference sequence). The CDR3 covers 16 residues. The CDR3 loop is CASSLPGQGASTEAFF. For the CDR3, the DNA is TGTGCCAGCAGCTTACCGGGACAGGGGGCTTCCACTGAAGCTTTCTTT.

The J gene is TRBJ2-1, the V gene TRBV2, with a weak D call TRBD1 (5 bases). CDR1 is SNHLY, CDR2 FYNNEI, per germline. Between the trimmed V and J ends, which lost 7 bases and 0 bases, there was a span of 13 bases. CDR3 length equals 15 residues. CDR3 bases: TGTGCCAGCACCCGTACCAGGGTCTCCTACAATGAGCAGTTCTTC. Its protein product is CASTRTRVSYNEQFF.

The chain is built from TRBV4-1 and TRBJ2-7; no clear D. Germline V gives CDR1 MGHRA, CDR2 YSYEKL. This CDR3 comprises 16 residues. V lost 0 bases, J lost 2 bases, and 14 bases lay in between. This CDR3 is CASSQESGALPYEQYF. DNA of the CDR3: TGCGCCAGCAGCCAAGAATCCGGAGCGCTCCCCTACGAGCAGTACTTC.

The V gene is TRBV2, the J gene TRBJ1-5; no clear D. Germline CDR1 is SNHLY and CDR2 is FYNNEI. This CDR3 spans 15 amino acids. V was trimmed by 4 bases and J by 0 bases, leaving 10 bases between them. Here the CDR3 reads CASSGGAPSNQPQHF. Written as DNA, the CDR3 is TGTGCCAGCAGTGGTGGAGCCCCTAGCAATCAGCCCCAGCATTTT.

This rearrangement joins TRBV19 to TRBJ1-5; 9 bases are shared with TRBD1. V lost 3 bases and J lost 7; bases outside the gene matches: 16. The CDR3 loop spans 18 amino acids. The germline V gene has CDR1 LNHDA and CDR2 SQIVND (reference sequence). The CDR3 DNA reads as TGTGCCAGTAGTATGCCCTCTTGGGGACAGGGCCAAAGGCAGCCCCAGCATTTT. Amino acid sequence: CASSMPSWGQGQRQPQHF.

The chain's CDR3 is CASSGEALNTEAFF. Here the CDR3 DNA reads TGTGCCAGCAGTGGGGAGGCCCTGAACACTGAAGCTTTCTTT. This chain connects TRBV2 to TRBJ1-1; D remains unclear. V was clipped by 4 bases and J by 0 bases, with 9 bases between them. The CDR3 has 14 residues. In germline, CDR1 is SNHLY, CDR2 FYNNEI.

The chain employs TRBV5-4 and TRBJ2-3; 11 nucleotides match TRBD1. CDR3 length: 18 residues. The germline V gene has CDR1 SGHNT and CDR2 YYREEE (reference sequence). The trim removed 3 bases at V and 6 bases at J, leaving 15 bases unmatched. The CDR3 DNA is TGTGCCAGCAGCTCCAGACCCGGGACAGGGGGTTCCAGGGATACGCAGTATTTT. Translated: CASSSRPGTGGSRDTQYF.

The J gene is TRBJ1-3, the V gene TRBV28; D not certain. Trimming left V 2 bases short and J 0 bases short, with 8 bases between. The CDR3 is made up of 15 amino acids. CDR1 is MDHEN and CDR2 is SYDVKM in the germline V gene. The CDR3 DNA reads TGTGCCAGCAGTTTACTGGGAGGCTCTGGAAACACCATATATTTT. It codes for CASSLLGGSGNTIYF.

The CDR3: CASSLAVSDYGYTF. The CDR3 DNA sequence: TGTGCCAGCAGCTTAGCAGTATCAGACTATGGCTACACCTTC. The chain uses TRBV7-9 and TRBJ1-2; D uncertain. The germline gives CDR1 SEHNR, CDR2 FQNEAQ (reference sequence). The CDR3 has 14 amino acids. The V end lost 0 bases, the J end lost 3 bases, and 8 bases lay between the germline ends.

This clone was counted only a few times. This sequence joins TRBV5-6 and TRBJ2-3, with 9 nucleotides matching TRBD1. CDR3 length: 14 amino acids. The germline V gene encodes CDR1 SGHDT and CDR2 YYEEEE. Germline trimming cut 3 bases from V and 6 bases from J; bases unmatched to any gene: 5. The CDR3: CASSSGQGLDTQYF. CDR3 coding DNA: TGTGCCAGCAGCTCTGGACAGGGGTTGGATACGCAGTATTTT.

In its sample, this clone was seen once. The J gene is TRBJ1-4, the V gene TRBV10-3; TRBD1 is a possible D gene (6 bases). Trimming removed 3 bases from V and 4 bases from J, with 9 bases in between. The germline V gene encodes CDR1 ENHRY and CDR2 SYGVKD. The CDR3 is made up of 14 amino acids. This CDR3 reads CAISEGGGNEKLFF. The CDR3, as DNA: TGTGCCATCAGTGAAGGGGGGGGTAATGAAAAACTGTTTTTT.

The chain combines TRBV3-1 (or the pseudogene TRBV3-2) with TRBJ2-7; maybe TRBD2 (6 bases). V lost 1 base to trimming and J lost 6 bases, with 7 bases between them. CDR1 is LGHDT, CDR2 YNNKEL, per germline (reference sequence). The CDR3 totals 12 residues. CDR3 nucleotide sequence: TGTGCCAGCAGCCAAGGGACTACCGAGCAGTACTTC. This codes for CASSQGTTEQYF.

The rearrangement joins TRBV28 to TRBJ2-3, with D possibly being TRBD1 (6 bases). Trimming removed 3 bases at V and 6 bases at J, with 16 bases between. Germline values: CDR1 MDHEN, CDR2 SYDVKM. The CDR3 covers 15 residues. CDR3 region: CASSFAGAGEDTQYF. CDR3 sequence (DNA): TGTGCCAGCAGTTTTGCTGGGGCAGGGGAGGATACGCAGTATTTT. The full variable domain, rest sourced from reference TRBV28 and TRBJ2-3, is DVKVTQSSRYLVKRTGEKVFLECVQDMDHENMFWYRQDPGLGLRLIYFSYDVKMKEKGDIPEGYSVSREKKERFSLILESASTNQTSMYLCASSFAGAGEDTQYFGPGTRLTVL.

The gene calls are TRBV7-8 and TRBJ1-2, with TRBD1 as a possible D gene (6 bases). Germline assignment: CDR1 SGHVS and CDR2 FQNEAQ. The CDR3 length is 13 residues. With 4 bases removed from V and 11 bases from J, the gap between germline ends came to 17 bases. In DNA, the CDR3 is TGTGCCAGCAGCTCCACAGGGCCGGTGAGATACACCTTC. Protein product: CASSSTGPVRYTF.

This chain joins TRBV11-2 and TRBJ2-6, with D perhaps matching TRBD2 (5 bases). V was trimmed by 4 bases and J by 1 base, leaving 11 bases between them. CDR1 and CDR2 (germline): SGHAT, FQNNGV. The CDR3 has 16 residues. Here the CDR3 DNA reads TGTGCCAGCAGCTCCCGAGGGCGGTCTGGGGCCAACGTCCTGACTTTC. It specifies CASSSRGRSGANVLTF.

The chain joins TRBV6-6 to TRBJ2-7; TRBD1 matches 9 bases. CDR1 and CDR2 from the germline V gene are MNHNY and SVGAGI (reference sequence). The junction had 6 bases not matched to a gene; V was cut back by 5 bases and J by 4 bases. The CDR3 consists of 14 residues. This chain's CDR3 is CASSTGTGRYEQYF. The CDR3 coding sequence is TGTGCCAGCAGTACCGGGACAGGGAGGTACGAGCAGTACTTC.

The chain links TRBV4-1 to TRBJ1-6, with 8 nucleotides matching TRBD1. Germline V CDR1 and CDR2: MGHRA, YSYEKL. The V segment lost 4 bases and the J segment 2 bases; nucleotides outside the gene matches: 7. This CDR3 has 17 residues. The CDR3 coding sequence is TGCGCCAGCAGCCCGGACAGGGATTCGGCCTATAATTCACCCCTCCACTTT. It yields the protein CASSPDRDSAYNSPLHF.

This clone came up a few times. J is TRBJ1-6 and V is TRBV19; D unresolved. V was clipped by 3 bases and J by 9 bases, with 21 bases between them. There are 17 residues in the CDR3. Germline V gives CDR1 LNHDA, CDR2 SQIVND (reference sequence). In DNA, the CDR3 is TGTGCCAGTAGTATTATCGCGTCGGGGTCAACTGGTTCACCCCTCCACTTT. Its protein product is CASSIIASGSTGSPLHF.

The chain links TRBV7-9 to TRBJ1-1; D unclear. The CDR3 totals 15 residues. V was pared by 1 base and J by 6 bases, with 15 bases between. Germline loops: CDR1 SEHNR, CDR2 FQNEAQ (reference sequence). The CDR3 is CASSLVRDSPSEAFF. For the CDR3, the DNA is TGTGCCAGCAGCTTAGTACGGGATTCTCCTTCTGAAGCTTTCTTT.

V usage is TRBV7-9 and J usage is TRBJ2-2; TRBD2 aligns across 12 bases. The CDR3 contains 17 residues. The V segment lost 5 bases and the J segment 3 bases; nucleotides outside the gene matches: 7. Germline V gene data show CDR1 as SEHNR and CDR2 as FQNEAQ (reference sequence). The CDR3 here is CASSPGLAGIYTGELFF. Here the CDR3 DNA reads TGTGCCAGCAGCCCAGGACTAGCGGGGATTTACACCGGGGAGCTGTTTTTT. Full variable domain (outside the CDR3, taken from reference TRBV7-9 and TRBJ2-2): DTGVSQNPRHKITKRGQNVTFRCDPISEHNRLYWYRQTLGQGPEFLTYFQNEAQLEKSRLLSDRFSAERPKGSFSTLEIQRTEQGDSAMYLCASSPGLAGIYTGELFFGEGSRLTVL.

The chain links TRBV28 to TRBJ1-2; D possibly corresponds to TRBD1 (5 bases). CDR3 size: 17 residues. CDR1 is MDHEN, CDR2 SYDVKM, per germline. V was shortened by 5 bases and J by 4 bases, with 23 bases between the two germline ends. The DNA of the CDR3 is TGTGCCAGCAGTCTTCCAGTGGGTCCTCGGGGGAGCTATGGCTACACCTTC. Its protein is CASSLPVGPRGSYGYTF.